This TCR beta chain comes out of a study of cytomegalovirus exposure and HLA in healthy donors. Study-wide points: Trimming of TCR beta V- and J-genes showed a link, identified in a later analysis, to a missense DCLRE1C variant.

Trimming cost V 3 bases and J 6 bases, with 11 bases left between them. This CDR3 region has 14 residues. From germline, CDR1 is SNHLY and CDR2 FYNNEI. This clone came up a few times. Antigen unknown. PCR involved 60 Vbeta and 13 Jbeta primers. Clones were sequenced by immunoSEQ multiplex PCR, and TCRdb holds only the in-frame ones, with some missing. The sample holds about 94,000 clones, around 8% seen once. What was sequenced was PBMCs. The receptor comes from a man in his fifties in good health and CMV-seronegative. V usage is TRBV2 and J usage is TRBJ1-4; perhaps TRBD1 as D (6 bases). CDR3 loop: CASSEAGDDEKLFF. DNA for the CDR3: TGTGCCAGCAGTGAGGCAGGGGACGATGAAAAACTGTTTTTT.